This TCR beta chain originates from a study of blood T cell repertoires in COVID-19. Study in general: The origin of the acute and convalescent COVID-19 samples was the United States, Italy and Spain. T cells, B-cell-depleted T cells, or PBMCs supplied cDNA or gDNA.

In this sample, this clone turned up once. CDR3 size: 16 residues. The V end was cut by 0 bases, the J end by 12 bases, with 24 bases between. The germline gives CDR1 MNHEY, CDR2 SMNVEV (reference sequence). In the study's own analysis: From reference gene primer amplification, estimates of nucleated cell counts were derived. TCRdb keeps only in-frame clones here, not all; method: immunoSEQ multiplex PCR. That table supplies the V and J calls and clone size; D and trimming were determined from the DNA. Of fewer than 45,000 clones detected, roughly three quarters appear once; the ten largest clones hold 15% to 20%.

The receptor comes from a man in his sixties or seventies with acute or convalescent COVID-19. The sample taken for sequencing was peripheral blood. The V and J genes are TRBV27 and TRBJ2-7, with D tentatively TRBD1 (6 bases). The CDR3 spells CASSLSIGTQGQQLYF. As DNA, the CDR3 is TGTGCCAGCAGTTTATCGATAGGGACCCAGGGGCAGCAGCTGTACTTC.